The clone carrying this T cell receptor (beta chain) was observed at least ten times. The antigen remains undetermined. The data originate from a study of CD8+CD57+ T cells in acquired aplastic anemia. General study results and limits: The study identified 25 to 30 CD8+ CDR3 sequences shared by patients and controls. Statistical testing detected no significant gap in CD8+ Simpson's diversity between patients and controls.

Template material for TCR beta VDJ and CDR3 profiling consisted of genomic DNA. MiXCR was run by TCRdb on the reads, yielding one entry per CDR3 protein. Counted here are 150,000 or so distinct CDR3 sequences, around 50% occurring once; the ten biggest clones make up around 2.9%. All sequencing subjects had displayed CD8+CD57+ cell expansion on flow cytometry. Every one of the patients had aplastic anemia (severe, acquired). In germline, CDR1 is LGHNA, CDR2 YSLEER. The ends were cut back, 0 bases at V and 2 bases at J, with 9 bases in the middle. The CDR3 runs 15 residues. The source is a human donor with aplastic anemia. The chain recombines TRBV4-3 with TRBJ2-3; D assignment may be TRBD1 or TRBD2 (5 bases each). The sample comprised sorted CD4+, CD8+, or CD8+CD57+ T cells (not recorded which) from PBMCs. CDR3 protein: CASSQDSGTTDTQYF. DNA of the CDR3: TGCGCCAGCAGCCAAGACTCGGGGACCACAGATACGCAGTATTTT.